This T cell receptor (beta chain) comes out of a study of human T cells and chemical hapten exposure (TCRdb year 2021). In the study overall: For sensitization, 2% DPC in acetone was applied to a roughly 2 cm by roughly 2 cm area of upper inner arm skin. Throughout the approximately 25-week study period, patients were also given weekly therapeutic DPC doses on the scalp. Patch testing was done on the upper back using Finn chambers containing 0.01% DPC, and results were scored after 6 days according to International Contact Dermatitis Research Group standards. Most of the patients in the cohort were female, and the cohort covered alopecia areata with under or over 50% scalp involvement, alopecia totalis and alopecia universalis. Libraries were pooled for sequencing, and per-sample TCR yields varied mainly because of small differences in library volumes within the pool. This study followed changes in the peripheral blood TCR repertoire in vivo during primary and secondary sensitization of alopecia patients to the hapten diphenylcyclopropenone (DPC). Blood was sampled from patients pre-sensitization (week 0) and at 2, 6 and about 24 weeks after DPC sensitization. For TCR sequencing, blood came from twenty-nine alopecia patients at anywhere from one to four time points (pre-sensitization, 2, 6 and 24 weeks). The investigation overall reported the following: Significantly more large CDR3 similarity clusters were formed by expanded TCRs than by pre-sensitization or healthy control sets, consistent with antigen-driven responses. Because every patient had alopecia, a presumed autoimmune disease, the patients' immune response might differ from that of healthy individuals. Repeated subsampling changed both the strength of the expansion versus patch-test correlation and the threshold at which that correlation became significant. A positive correlation was found between the number of PT1 expanded TCRs and patch test score, with significance reached at thresholds 8, 16 and 32 but not 4. The number of TCRs above 1 in 1000 frequency did not change with DPC sensitization; there was no evidence of global repertoire structure alterations.

The library relied on RACE. Sequenced using a NextSeq 500. Library preparation attached unique molecular identifiers to individual cDNA molecules for quantitative, reproducible TCR counting. Each blood RNA sample was used to sequence both TCR alpha and TCR beta chains. The paper's data handling went like this. The median number of TCRs per sample was roughly 100,000, ranging from roughly 23,224 to 690,600. V, J and CDR3 annotation of the TCR reads was performed with the Decombinator software suite. For the PS versus PT1 abundance plots, all samples were subsampled to the same number of TCRs (28,000). TCRs were defined as expanded if absent before sensitization and observed at least eight times at the 2-week time point. Clones were called with MiXCR by TCRdb after fastp trimmed the public reads at Q25, and only in-frame beta chains were retained. Rows matching on CDR3 protein sequence are summarized as one entry with the most common DNA and genes. The V and J calls and clone size come from TCRdb's table, not from the authors' own analysis. The sample table records around 76,000 distinct CDR3 sequences; approximately 12% of these occur just once. The top ten clones comprise about 4% of the sample.

Including the terminal cysteine and phenylalanine, the CDR3 comprises 14 residues. The only DNA kept is the CDR3, 42 bases in frame from the first base. As encoded in the germline V gene, CDR1 is SGHDT while CDR2 is YYEEEE. V has 3 bases trimmed and J has 4 bases trimmed; junction bases matching no gene number 3. In the paper's terms, the time point label means: patch test 1, 2 weeks after DPC sensitization. According to the study, the label for this sample's treatment or condition signals: therapeutic diphenylcyclopropenone sensitization with weekly scalp DPC. Blood at each patch-test visit was drawn before the patch test was applied. Eligible patients were aged 18 to 70, diagnosed with alopecia, deemed suitable for DPC therapy, and excluded if pregnant. Unfractionated whole blood was collected in Tempus Blood RNA tubes, and total RNA was extracted from that blood. Comment on this clonotype: The specificity of this receptor is unknown. No much larger clonotype is one base removed from it; base qualities were not supplied.

The specimen was whole blood, collected in connection with sensitization to the hapten diphenylcyclopropenone (DPC). The clonotype originates from a woman aged 55-70 years with alopecia areata. Some clones in this sample may be carry-over from other donors' samples. The chain joins TRBV5-6 to TRBJ2-7, with TRBD1 matching 11 junction bases. The CDR3 reads as follows: CASSWGQGGYEQYF. The nucleotides are TGTGCCAGCAGCTGGGGACAGGGGGGATACGAGCAGTACTTC.